The rows below give T cell receptor beta chains drawn from one sample of a study of T cell changes during pregnancy in multiple sclerosis. The protocol was immunoSEQ multiplex PCR, while the TCRdb copy is restricted to in-frame clones and leaves out a portion. Here the sample spans tens of thousands of clones, 93% being singletons. Specimen: CD8+ T cells from peripheral blood mononuclear cells, collected in the third trimester of pregnancy. The source is a female donor with multiple sclerosis, enrolled in a pregnancy study. CDR3s include the opening cysteine and the closing phenylalanine or tryptophan. The D gene is left open where the match is weak. Clone size, where shown, is once, few, many, or a class for clones that have expanded.

j_call cdr3_length d_call clone_size v_call cdr3_nt cdr3_aa
TRBJ2-5 16 TRBD2 . TRBV10-1 TGCGCCAGCAGTGAGTCTTTAGCGGGAGGGCAAGAGACCCAGTACTTC CASSESLAGGQETQYF
TRBJ2-5 13 . . TRBV5-1 TGCGCCAGCAGCTTGGAGGGGCAAGAGACCCAGTACTTC CASSLEGQETQYF
TRBJ2-2 16 TRBD2 . TRBV9 TGTGCCAGCAGCGCTTCTAGCGGGAGACTCACCGGGGAGCTGTTTTTT CASSASSGRLTGELFF
TRBJ2-2 15 . . TRBV27 TGTGCCAGCAGTTTATATTCGGGGGACACCGGGGAGCTGTTTTTT CASSLYSGDTGELFF
TRBJ2-7 15 TRBD2 . TRBV7-2 TGTGCCAGCAGCTTTAGCGGGAAGAGCTCCTACGAGCAGTACTTC CASSFSGKSSYEQYF
TRBJ1-2 16 . . TRBV23-1 TGCGCCAGCAGTCAACCCCCCCCGCCAAGCTTCTATGGCTACACCTTC CASSQPPPPSFYGYTF
TRBJ2-2 16 . once TRBV6-5 TGTGCCAGCAGTTACGGCAGGGCGTCCCTCACCGGGGAGCTGTTTTTT CASSYGRASLTGELFF
TRBJ1-2 14 TRBD1 . TRBV2 TGTGCCAGCAGGGACAGGGGAGCTAACTATGGCTACACCTTC CASRDRGANYGYTF
TRBJ2-7 16 TRBD1 . TRBV2 TGTGCCAGCAGTGAAAGCCGGGACAGCAAAGCCTACGAGCAGTACTTC CASSESRDSKAYEQYF
TRBJ1-1 12 . few TRBV7-9 TGTGCCAGCAGCCCAGAGGGAGTCGGAGCTTTCTTT CASSPEGVGAFF
TRBJ2-1 16 TRBD2 . TRBV5-1 TGCGCCAGCAGCCCGAGGGGCGGGAGGGCCGTCAATGAGCAGTTCTTC CASSPRGGRAVNEQFF
TRBJ2-1 19 TRBD2 once TRBV7-2 TGTGCCAGCAGCTCAGAACTAGCGGCTTCGTACCCCTCCTACAATGAGCAGTTCTTC CASSSELAASYPSYNEQFF
TRBJ2-7 16 TRBD1 . TRBV6-1 TGTGCCAGCAGTGAATGGGACAGGGTCGAATCCTACGAGCAGTACTTC CASSEWDRVESYEQYF
TRBJ2-3 15 . . TRBV6-4 TGTGCCAGCAGTGACTCCCGGGCGGGCGCAGATACGCAGTATTTT CASSDSRAGADTQYF
TRBJ1-1 13 . . TRBV18 TGTGCCAGCTCACCACCGGCAGGGAATGAAGCTTTCTTT CASSPPAGNEAFF
TRBJ2-1 18 TRBD1 . TRBV9 TGTGCCAGCAGCCCCATCTCAAACAGGGGTTCCGGGGACAATGAGCAGTTCTTC CASSPISNRGSGDNEQFF
TRBJ2-1 14 . . TRBV7-9 TGTGCCAGCAGCTTAGTCAGGGGGGTCAATGAGCAGTTCTTC CASSLVRGVNEQFF
TRBJ2-1 18 . . TRBV29-1 TGCAGCGTCGCCCCCGACAGGCACGCTTGGGGGAAACGTGTTGAGCAGTTCTTC CSVAPDRHAWGKRVEQFF
TRBJ2-3 16 . . TRBV6-6 TGTGCCAGCAGTCCTTTTCCTCCCTCCCGCACAGATACGCAGTATTTT CASSPFPPSRTDTQYF
TRBJ2-7 16 TRBD1 . TRBV7-2 TGTGCCAGCAGCTTAGCGAAGGACAGGAGAAGGTACGAGCAGTACTTC CASSLAKDRRRYEQYF